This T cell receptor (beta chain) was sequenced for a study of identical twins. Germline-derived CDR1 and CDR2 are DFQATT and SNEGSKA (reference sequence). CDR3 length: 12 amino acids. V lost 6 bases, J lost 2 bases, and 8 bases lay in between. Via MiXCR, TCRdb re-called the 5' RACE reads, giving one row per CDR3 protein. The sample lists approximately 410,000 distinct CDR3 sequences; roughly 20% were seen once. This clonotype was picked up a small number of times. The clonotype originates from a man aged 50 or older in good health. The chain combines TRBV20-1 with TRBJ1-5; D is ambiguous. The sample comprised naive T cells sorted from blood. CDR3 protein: CSAEPGNQPQHF. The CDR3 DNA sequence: TGCAGTGCGGAACCCGGCAATCAGCCCCAGCATTTT.